This note documents a single TCR beta chain sequence. Its antigen is still unknown. The source of the sample is a study of T cell responses to AZD1222 COVID-19 vaccine. Study observations and caveats: A mostly white British donor set with more females was recruited, and clonal diversity was possibly underestimated. Baseline seropositivity occurred in only a handful of AZD1222 recipients.

The CDR3 sequence is 17 residues long. The trim removed 6 bases at V and 5 bases at J, leaving 14 bases unmatched. Germline V gene lookup returns CDR1 SGHDT and CDR2 YYEEEE. Profiling relied on immunoSEQ multiplex PCR, and the TCRdb table lists in-frame clones only, not all of them. The sample yields around 100,000 clones, roughly nine tenths seen once. V and J are TRBV5-6 and TRBJ1-1; TRBD1 agrees at 12 bases. The sequences come from peripheral blood, collected 28 days after the second AZD1222 dose. This TCR was sampled from an adult who received the AZD1222 COVID-19 vaccine. CDR3: CASNLPGQGASITEAFF. The CDR3 region has the DNA TGTGCCAGCAACCTACCGGGACAGGGGGCTTCAATTACTGAAGCTTTCTTT.